A selection of T cell receptor beta chains follows, all from one sample in a study of beta chain features in type 1 diabetes. The protocol was immunoSEQ multiplex PCR, while the TCRdb copy is restricted to in-frame clones and leaves out a portion. The repertoire holds 600,000 to 700,000 clones, with under 15% as singletons. The source material was naive CD4+ T cells from blood. The receptors originated from a man aged 25 to 40 with type 1 diabetes. Both conserved end residues are part of each CDR3.

V gene: TRBV4-3
J gene: TRBJ2-1
CDR3 protein: CASSQAAASGGNEQFF

V gene: TRBV6-6
J gene: TRBJ2-3
CDR3 protein: CASSFRRLAGTDTQYF

V gene: TRBV2
J gene: TRBJ1-2
CDR3 protein: CASSPTGLNYGYTF

V gene: TRBV5-1
J gene: TRBJ2-4
CDR3 protein: CASSLDRANIQYF

V gene: TRBV25-1
J gene: TRBJ2-3
CDR3 protein: CASKRGSTDTQYF

V gene: TRBV11-3
J gene: TRBJ2-2
CDR3 protein: CASSFSLWTRGELFF

V gene: TRBV4-2
J gene: TRBJ1-4
CDR3 protein: CASSAGREPPTNEKLFF

V gene: TRBV25-1
J gene: TRBJ1-4
CDR3 protein: CASSRGQSREKLFF

V gene: TRBV5-1
J gene: TRBJ2-6
CDR3 protein: CASSVSSGANVLTF

V gene: TRBV29-1
J gene: TRBJ1-4
CDR3 protein: CSVENGEKLFF

V gene: TRBV7-8
J gene: TRBJ2-2
CDR3 protein: CASRGQSRTGELFF

V gene: TRBV5-4
J gene: TRBJ2-1
CDR3 protein: CASSLTGQGYNEQFF

V gene: TRBV7-2
J gene: TRBJ2-3
CDR3 protein: CASSLTGQGTDTQYF

V gene: TRBV4-3
J gene: TRBJ2-7
CDR3 protein: CASSQDKAGPYEQYF

V gene: TRBV5-1
J gene: TRBJ1-5
CDR3 protein: CASSEKSNQPQHF

V gene: TRBV2
J gene: TRBJ2-3
CDR3 protein: CASSGLAGADTQYF